Presented here are 3 T cell receptor beta chains from one specimen sequenced in a study of T cell repertoires in cytomegalovirus infection. TCRdb used MiXCR to reprocess the reads, holding one entry per CDR3 protein. Found here are hundreds of thousands of distinct CDR3 sequences, roughly 20% of them singletons; the top ten hold around 9.3%. The sample comprised PBMCs. These receptors were obtained from a human donor in good health (CMV status not recorded). Some clones in this sample may be carry-over from other donors' samples.

This clonotype was recorded many times. V and J are TRBV7-2 and TRBJ1-1; tentative D call: TRBD1 (5 bases). Trimming removed 2 bases at V and 0 bases at J, with 10 bases between. There are 15 residues in the CDR3. Germline V gene lookup returns CDR1 SGHTA and CDR2 FQGNSA. The CDR3 DNA is TGTGCCAGCAGCTTATCGGCAGGGATGAACACTGAAGCTTTCTTT. This gives the protein CASSLSAGMNTEAFF.

The genes are TRBV18 and TRBJ2-2; D not certain. Germline V lookup: CDR1 KGHSH, CDR2 LQKENI. V lost 3 bases, J lost 5 bases, and 13 bases lay in between. CDR3 length equals 15 residues. The CDR3 here is CASSPRPQGTGELFF. CDR3 DNA sequence: TGTGCCAGCTCACCCCGACCACAAGGTACCGGGGAGCTGTTTTTT. The whole variable domain, remainder taken from reference TRBV18 and TRBJ2-2, is NAGVMQNPRHLVRRRGQEARLRCSPMKGHSHVYWYRQLPEEGLKFMVYLQKENIIDESGMPKERFSAEFPKEGPSILRIQQVVRGDSAAYFCASSPRPQGTGELFFGEGSRLTVL.

In its sample, this clonotype was seen a few times. The chain has TRBV12-3 or TRBV12-4 and TRBJ2-5, with TRBD2 matching over 8 bases. CDR3 length: 15 amino acids. V lost 0 bases to trimming and J lost 4 bases; unmatched junction nucleotides: 4. Here the CDR3 DNA reads TGTGCCAGCAGTTTAGCTAGCGGGATACGAGAGACCCAGTACTTC. Encoded protein: CASSLASGIRETQYF.